The rows below give T cell receptor beta chains drawn from one sample of a study of vaccination effects on CD4 cells after COVID-19. The data were produced by immunoSEQ multiplex PCR, yet TCRdb's version contains in-frame clones alone and is incomplete. The repertoire has about 72,000 clones, around 81% of them found once; the top ten carry about 1.2%. No antigen is known for these receptors. Sequencing used CD4+ T cells from PBMCs cultured with HCoV-229E spike peptides, obtained after COVID-19 vaccination. These receptors came from a human donor who received a COVID-19 vaccine. Each CDR3 is given with its conserved first and last residue. The order of the fields is CDR3 protein, J gene, clone size, V gene. Not every row has a clone size; where given, it reads once, few, many or a size class.

CDR3 protein: CASSPVSGSHSGANVLTF
J gene: TRBJ2-6
clone size: -
V gene: TRBV18

CDR3 protein: CATSDRSNQPQHF
J gene: TRBJ1-5
clone size: -
V gene: TRBV19

CDR3 protein: CASSLSVPTDTQYF
J gene: TRBJ2-3
clone size: -
V gene: TRBV5-1

CDR3 protein: CASSLNPLTEGGYTF
J gene: TRBJ1-2
clone size: -
V gene: TRBV7-2

CDR3 protein: CSVEAGTDTQYF
J gene: TRBJ2-3
clone size: -
V gene: TRBV29-1

CDR3 protein: CASSYLGTGELFF
J gene: TRBJ2-2
clone size: -
V gene: TRBV6-5

CDR3 protein: CASSYMGVTQETQYF
J gene: TRBJ2-5
clone size: -
V gene: TRBV6-5

CDR3 protein: CASSPILAGAYGYTF
J gene: TRBJ1-2
clone size: -
V gene: TRBV5-1

CDR3 protein: CASSLGLAFNEQFF
J gene: TRBJ2-1
clone size: once
V gene: TRBV5-5

CDR3 protein: CASSRDRPNTGELFF
J gene: TRBJ2-2
clone size: -
V gene: TRBV18

CDR3 protein: CASSEGDRDSPLHF
J gene: TRBJ1-6
clone size: once
V gene: TRBV6-4

CDR3 protein: CASSRGGRTYNEQFF
J gene: TRBJ2-1
clone size: -
V gene: TRBV3-1/TRBV3-2

CDR3 protein: CASSLRQGRSGELFF
J gene: TRBJ2-2
clone size: -
V gene: TRBV7-9

CDR3 protein: CASSLFSNSWHF
J gene: TRBJ1-5
clone size: -
V gene: TRBV12-3/TRBV12-4

CDR3 protein: CASSLVGRNTQYF
J gene: TRBJ2-3
clone size: few
V gene: TRBV12-3/TRBV12-4

CDR3 protein: CASSPTDPDGYTF
J gene: TRBJ1-2
clone size: -
V gene: TRBV5-1

CDR3 protein: CASSFSTGEAFF
J gene: TRBJ1-1
clone size: -
V gene: TRBV28

CDR3 protein: CASSWAGLYNEQFF
J gene: TRBJ2-1
clone size: -
V gene: TRBV5-1

CDR3 protein: CASSLGAQGVKNIQYF
J gene: TRBJ2-4
clone size: -
V gene: TRBV5-1

CDR3 protein: CASSEQGTGPANTGELFF
J gene: TRBJ2-2
clone size: -
V gene: TRBV6-4

CDR3 protein: CASSLTGGQETQYF
J gene: TRBJ2-5
clone size: -
V gene: TRBV5-4

CDR3 protein: CSVDGTGANQETQYF
J gene: TRBJ2-5
clone size: -
V gene: TRBV29-1

CDR3 protein: CASRDSNNSPLHF
J gene: TRBJ1-6
clone size: once
V gene: TRBV28

CDR3 protein: CASTPRAGERAQYF
J gene: TRBJ2-5
clone size: -
V gene: TRBV6-5

CDR3 protein: CASSWRGAEAQYF
J gene: TRBJ2-5
clone size: -
V gene: TRBV2

CDR3 protein: CASSLQNTGELFF
J gene: TRBJ2-2
clone size: -
V gene: TRBV5-1

CDR3 protein: CASSGTGVQPQHF
J gene: TRBJ1-5
clone size: -
V gene: TRBV27

CDR3 protein: CASSVLADGELFF
J gene: TRBJ2-2
clone size: -
V gene: TRBV28

CDR3 protein: CASSQVGTVNYGYTF
J gene: TRBJ1-2
clone size: -
V gene: TRBV4-1

CDR3 protein: CASGVGGVKETQYF
J gene: TRBJ2-5
clone size: -
V gene: TRBV5-6

CDR3 protein: CASSLGQKETQYF
J gene: TRBJ2-5
clone size: -
V gene: TRBV18

CDR3 protein: CASSLNVPPGYNEQFF
J gene: TRBJ2-1
clone size: -
V gene: TRBV5-1

CDR3 protein: CASSGDLGGQETQYF
J gene: TRBJ2-5
clone size: -
V gene: TRBV9

CDR3 protein: CASSIQINEKLFF
J gene: TRBJ1-4
clone size: -
V gene: TRBV11-2

CDR3 protein: CASSYGTAYSNQPQHF
J gene: TRBJ1-5
clone size: -
V gene: TRBV6-6

CDR3 protein: CASSYDRLINEQFF
J gene: TRBJ2-1
clone size: -
V gene: TRBV6-2/TRBV6-3

CDR3 protein: CASSLIAGGRSGNAFF
J gene: TRBJ1-1
clone size: -
V gene: TRBV5-1